This T cell receptor (beta chain) stems from a study of regulatory T cells in long-lasting Graves disease. Study-level information: Persistent Graves' disease required over 5 years of antithyroid drugs and positive TSH receptor antibodies. General study findings and limits: Thyroid tissue was not studied; only peripheral blood was.

Researchers made TCR beta libraries by using iRepertoire HTBI primers and running Arm-PCR on CDR3 regions. One entry per CDR3 protein, called by TCRdb with MiXCR from the multiplex PCR reads. The profile shows 400,000 to 500,000 distinct CDR3 sequences, around a fifth of them singletons. Time point meaning: persistent/refractory GD, antithyroid drugs over 5 years with positive TRAb. From RNA extracted from PBMCs, the TCR library was made. The source of the patients was an endocrinology department in Xi'an, China. As to this clonotype: Its specificity is not known.

The TCR originated in a female donor with Graves disease. Here the sequenced sample was peripheral blood mononuclear cells (PBMCs), taken when the disease was refractory, from a patient treated with antithyroid drugs.

The CDR3 loop reads CASSLGVRRYNEQFF. Here the CDR3 DNA reads TGTGCCAGCAGCTTAGGGGTCAGGAGATACAATGAGCAGTTCTTC. The gene calls are TRBV7-2 and TRBJ2-1, with D uncertain. V lost 1 base to trimming and J lost 4 bases, with 11 bases between them. Germline V CDR1 and CDR2: SGHTA, FQGNSA. The CDR3 runs 15 residues.